A selection of T cell receptor beta chains follows, all from one sample in a study of OX40 agonist ivuxolimab in advanced cancers. Repertoires were generated with immunoSEQ multiplex PCR, while TCRdb's copy carries only in-frame clones and drops some. This sample has some 6,500 clones; just under 70% occur once, and the top ten carry roughly 18%. Material: CD4+ or CD8+ T cells sorted from blood, obtained in a trial of the OX40 agonist ivuxolimab. Source of these receptors: an adult with an advanced solid tumor such as melanoma, head and neck, liver or kidney cancer. CDR3s include the opening cysteine and the closing phenylalanine or tryptophan. Size is omitted from some rows. Given values are once, few, many or a class for expanded clones.

V gene,J gene,CDR3 length,clone size,CDR3 protein
TRBV27,TRBJ1-1,15,NA,CASSLYQSMNTEAFF
TRBV4-3,TRBJ2-7,17,NA,CASSRGLAGGLSYEQYF
TRBV28,TRBJ1-2,17,NA,CASSLSPGGQEDPGYTF
TRBV7-3,TRBJ2-7,12,NA,CASSLTDYEQYF
TRBV19,TRBJ2-1,14,NA,CASSISTGYNEQFF
TRBV7-2,TRBJ1-1,15,NA,CASSARQGWNTEAFF
TRBV11-3,TRBJ2-1,14,NA,CASSPRGGFNEQFF
TRBV7-6,TRBJ2-7,12,once,CASSFGPSEQYF
TRBV28,TRBJ1-6,17,NA,CASLGDRVILYNSPLHF
TRBV11-2,TRBJ1-2,13,NA,CASSLGGAYGYTF
TRBV7-8,TRBJ2-5,18,NA,CASSQRAGGERVQETQYF
TRBV28,TRBJ1-1,15,NA,CASSLWAGMNTEAFF
TRBV5-4,TRBJ1-1,14,NA,CASSFVGPGTEAFF
TRBV6-1,TRBJ2-7,16,NA,CASSEGAGARSYEQYF
TRBV4-3,TRBJ1-1,14,NA,CASSSGTENTEAFF
TRBV28,TRBJ2-5,14,few,CASSPFGGQETQYF
TRBV2,TRBJ2-6,14,NA,CASSDGPGANVLTF
TRBV29-1,TRBJ2-7,13,NA,CSVDGQGSHEQYF
TRBV19,TRBJ1-2,15,NA,CASSNPGQGTYGYTF
TRBV29-1,TRBJ2-7,15,NA,CSVEDGRRGTYEQYF
TRBV4-1,TRBJ1-1,15,NA,CASSQLTGGRTEAFF
TRBV5-1,TRBJ1-6,17,NA,CASSPWGPGSYNSPLHF
TRBV7-8,TRBJ1-5,16,NA,CASSLARGYSNQPQHF
TRBV4-1,TRBJ2-2,16,few,CASSQEGQGEDGELFF
TRBV7-8,TRBJ2-1,15,once,CASRGEGVRRDEQFF
TRBV27,TRBJ1-2,15,NA,CASSPTGGANYGYTF
TRBV7-9,TRBJ2-5,15,NA,CASSREADGQETQYF
TRBV19,TRBJ1-4,14,NA,CASSPDRGDEKLFF
TRBV19,TRBJ1-1,13,NA,CASSIQAAAEAFF
TRBV29-1,TRBJ1-2,11,NA,CSALDLYGYTF
TRBV5-6,TRBJ1-5,16,few,CASSLQGFILGQPQHF
TRBV7-6,TRBJ2-2,14,few,CASSSGQNTGELFF
TRBV6-1,TRBJ1-5,15,NA,CASSGTSGGNQPQHF
TRBV9,TRBJ1-1,13,NA,CASSVDTDTEAFF
TRBV27,TRBJ2-7,13,NA,CASSFRQSYEQYF
TRBV6-6,TRBJ2-7,15,NA,CASRASGPPTHEQYF
TRBV4-3,TRBJ2-6,18,NA,CASSQDGGWGSGANVLTF
TRBV7-9,TRBJ2-2,16,NA,CASSSEVAGDTGELFF
TRBV4-2,TRBJ2-7,15,few,CASSQEMETSYEQYF
TRBV6-6,TRBJ2-2,15,NA,CASSFTGADTGELFF
TRBV6-6,TRBJ2-2,15,NA,CASSYSGVDTGELFF
TRBV28,TRBJ1-1,12,NA,CASNLINTEAFF
TRBV30,TRBJ2-4,13,NA,CAWSVILGQGLIF
TRBV27,TRBJ2-2,14,NA,CASSLWTGAGELFF
TRBV5-5,TRBJ2-7,14,few,CASSLGMGGGEQYF
TRBV15,TRBJ2-5,14,NA,CATRATGDGETQYF
TRBV7-6,TRBJ1-1,11,NA,CASSNTPEAFF
TRBV19,TRBJ1-1,12,NA,CASSMGGAEAFF
TRBV28,TRBJ2-3,15,NA,CASRIRQGGTDTQYF